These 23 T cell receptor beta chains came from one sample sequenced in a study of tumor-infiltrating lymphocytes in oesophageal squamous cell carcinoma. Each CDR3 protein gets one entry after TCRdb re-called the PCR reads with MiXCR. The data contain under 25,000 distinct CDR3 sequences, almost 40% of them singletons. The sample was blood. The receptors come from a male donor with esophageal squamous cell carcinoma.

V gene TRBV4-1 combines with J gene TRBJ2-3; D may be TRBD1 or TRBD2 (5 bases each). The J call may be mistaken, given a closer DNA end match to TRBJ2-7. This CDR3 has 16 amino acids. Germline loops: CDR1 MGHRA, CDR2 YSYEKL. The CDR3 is CASSLGRVKGRYEQYF. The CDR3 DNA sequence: TGCGCCAGCAGCTTGGGACGGGTCAAGGGGCGCTACGAGCAGTACTTC.

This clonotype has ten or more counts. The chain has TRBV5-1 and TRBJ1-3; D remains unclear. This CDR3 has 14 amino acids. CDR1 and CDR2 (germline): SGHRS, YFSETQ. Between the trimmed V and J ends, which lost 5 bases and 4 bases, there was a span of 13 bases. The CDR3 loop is CASREGFSGNTIYF. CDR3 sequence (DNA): TGCGCCAGCAGAGAGGGTTTCTCCGGAAACACCATATATTTT.

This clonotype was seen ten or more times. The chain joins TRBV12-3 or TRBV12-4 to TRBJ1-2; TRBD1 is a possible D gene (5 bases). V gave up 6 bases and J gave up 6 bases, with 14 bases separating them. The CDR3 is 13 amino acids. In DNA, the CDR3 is TGTGCCAGCAGGGGGACGGATCTAAATGGCTACACCTTC. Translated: CASRGTDLNGYTF.

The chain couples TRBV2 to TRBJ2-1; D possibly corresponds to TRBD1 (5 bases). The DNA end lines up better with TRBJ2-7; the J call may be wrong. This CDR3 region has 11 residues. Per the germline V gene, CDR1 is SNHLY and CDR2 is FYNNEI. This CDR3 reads CASSRQPEQYF. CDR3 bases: TGTGCCAGCAGCCGACAGCCTGAGCAGTACTTC.

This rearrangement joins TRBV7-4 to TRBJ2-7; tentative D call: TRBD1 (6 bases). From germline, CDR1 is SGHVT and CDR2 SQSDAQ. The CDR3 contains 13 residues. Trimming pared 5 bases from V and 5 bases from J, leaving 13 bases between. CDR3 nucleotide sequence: TGTGCCAGCAGCCCTACAGGGCTCCACGAGCAGTACTTC. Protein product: CASSPTGLHEQYF.

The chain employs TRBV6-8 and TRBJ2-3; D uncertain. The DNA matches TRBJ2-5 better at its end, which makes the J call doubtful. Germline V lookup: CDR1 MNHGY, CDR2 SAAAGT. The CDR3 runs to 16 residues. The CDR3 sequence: CASSRTPLDFQETQYF. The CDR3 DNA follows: TGTGCCAGCAGCAGAACACCTCTCGACTTCCAAGAGACCCAGTACTTC.

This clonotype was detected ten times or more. For the CDR3, the DNA is TGTGCCAGCAGCTTAGCCGGGTACGAGCAGTACTTC. Translating it yields CASSLAGYEQYF. The chain links TRBV11-2 to TRBJ2-7; no reliable D call. The V end was cut by 1 base, the J end by 4 bases, with 5 bases between. This CDR3 region has 12 residues. Germline-derived CDR1 and CDR2 are SGHAT and FQNNGV.

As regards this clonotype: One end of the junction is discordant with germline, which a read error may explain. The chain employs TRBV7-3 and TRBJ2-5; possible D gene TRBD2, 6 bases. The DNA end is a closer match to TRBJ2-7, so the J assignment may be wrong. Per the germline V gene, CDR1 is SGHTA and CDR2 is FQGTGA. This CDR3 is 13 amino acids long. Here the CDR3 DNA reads TGTGCCGGCAGCCCTCGGAGGGGCTACGAGCAGTACTTC. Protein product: CAGSPRRGYEQYF.

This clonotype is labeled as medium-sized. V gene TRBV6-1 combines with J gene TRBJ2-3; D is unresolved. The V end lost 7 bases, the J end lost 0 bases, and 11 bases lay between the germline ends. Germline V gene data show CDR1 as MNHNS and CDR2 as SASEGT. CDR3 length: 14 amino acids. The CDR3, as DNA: TGTGCCAGCACCGAGAGGCGCAGCACAGATACGCAGTATTTT. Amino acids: CASTERRSTDTQYF.

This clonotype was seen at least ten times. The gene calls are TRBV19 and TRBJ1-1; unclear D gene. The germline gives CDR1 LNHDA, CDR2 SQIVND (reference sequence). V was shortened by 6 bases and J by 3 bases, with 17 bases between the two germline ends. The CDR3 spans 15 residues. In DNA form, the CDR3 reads TGTGCCAGTAGCCCCTCGGGTAACGAGTACACTGAAGCTTTCTTT. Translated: CASSPSGNEYTEAFF.

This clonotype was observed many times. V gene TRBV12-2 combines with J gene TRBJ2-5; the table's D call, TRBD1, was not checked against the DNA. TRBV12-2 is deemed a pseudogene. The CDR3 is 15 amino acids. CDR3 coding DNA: TGTGCAACTTCGTACTGGCAGGGGGCTGCGGAGACCCAGTACTTC. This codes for CATSYWQGAAETQYF.

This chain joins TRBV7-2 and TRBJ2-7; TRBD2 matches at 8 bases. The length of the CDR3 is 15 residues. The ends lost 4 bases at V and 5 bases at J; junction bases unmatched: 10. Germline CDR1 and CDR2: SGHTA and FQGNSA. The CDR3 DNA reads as TGTGCCAGCAGCTCAACAAGCGGGAGATACGACGAGCAGTACTTC. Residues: CASSSTSGRYDEQYF.

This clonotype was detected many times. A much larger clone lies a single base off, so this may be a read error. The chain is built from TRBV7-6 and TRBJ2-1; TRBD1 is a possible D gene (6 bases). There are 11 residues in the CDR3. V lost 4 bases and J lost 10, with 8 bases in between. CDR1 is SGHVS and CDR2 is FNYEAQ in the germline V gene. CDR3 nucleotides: TGTGCCAGCAGCTATGGGGGCGAGCAGTTCTTC. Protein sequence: CASSYGGEQFF.

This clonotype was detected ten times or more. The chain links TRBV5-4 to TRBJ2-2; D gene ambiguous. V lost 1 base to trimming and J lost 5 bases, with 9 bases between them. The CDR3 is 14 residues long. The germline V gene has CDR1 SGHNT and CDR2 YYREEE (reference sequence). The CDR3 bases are TGTGCCAGCAGCTTGTATGGAAGGACCGGGGAGCTGTTTTTT. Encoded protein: CASSLYGRTGELFF.

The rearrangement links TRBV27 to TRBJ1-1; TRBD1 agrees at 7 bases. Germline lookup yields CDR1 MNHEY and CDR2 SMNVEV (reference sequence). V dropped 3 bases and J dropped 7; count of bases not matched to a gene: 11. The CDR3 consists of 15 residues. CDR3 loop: CASSFHRTGEGEAFF. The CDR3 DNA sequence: TGTGCCAGCAGTTTTCACCGAACAGGGGAGGGTGAAGCTTTCTTT.

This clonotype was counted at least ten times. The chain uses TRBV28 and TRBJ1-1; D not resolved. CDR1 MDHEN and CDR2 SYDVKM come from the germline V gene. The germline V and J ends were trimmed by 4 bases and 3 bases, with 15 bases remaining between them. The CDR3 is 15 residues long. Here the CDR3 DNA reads TGTGCCAGCAGTTCCCCGACCTGGGCGGACACTGAAGCTTTCTTT. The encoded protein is CASSSPTWADTEAFF.

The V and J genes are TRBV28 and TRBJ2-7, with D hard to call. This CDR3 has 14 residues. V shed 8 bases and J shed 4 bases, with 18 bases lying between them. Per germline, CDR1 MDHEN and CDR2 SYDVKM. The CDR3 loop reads CASSTPGSWYEQYF. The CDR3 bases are TGTGCCAGCTCCACCCCCGGCAGTTGGTACGAGCAGTACTTC.

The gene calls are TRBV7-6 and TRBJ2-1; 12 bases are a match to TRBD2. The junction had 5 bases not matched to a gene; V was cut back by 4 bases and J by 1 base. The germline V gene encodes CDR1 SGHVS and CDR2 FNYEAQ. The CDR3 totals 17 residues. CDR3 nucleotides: TGTGCCAGCAGCTATACTAGCGGGGGGTGGTCCTACAATGAGCAGTTCTTC. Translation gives CASSYTSGGWSYNEQFF.

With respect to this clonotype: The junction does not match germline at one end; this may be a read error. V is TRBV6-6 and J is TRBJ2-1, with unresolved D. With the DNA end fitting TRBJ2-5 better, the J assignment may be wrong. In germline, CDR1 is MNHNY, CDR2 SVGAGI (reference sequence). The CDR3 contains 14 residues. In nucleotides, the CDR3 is TGTGCCAGCAGCTACTGGGATCAAAGAGAAACCCAGTACTTC. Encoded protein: CASSYWDQRETQYF.

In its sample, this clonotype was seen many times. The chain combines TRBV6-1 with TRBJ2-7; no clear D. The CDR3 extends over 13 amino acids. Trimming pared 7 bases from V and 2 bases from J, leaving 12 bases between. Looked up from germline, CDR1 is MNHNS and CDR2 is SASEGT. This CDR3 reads CASTQTTTYEQYF. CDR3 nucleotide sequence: TGTGCCAGCACCCAGACAACCACCTACGAGCAGTACTTC.

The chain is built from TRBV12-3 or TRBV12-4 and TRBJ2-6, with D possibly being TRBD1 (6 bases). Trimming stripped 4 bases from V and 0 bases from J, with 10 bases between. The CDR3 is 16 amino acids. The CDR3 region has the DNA TGTGCCAGCAGTTGGGGGCAAATCTCTGGGGCCAACGTCCTGACTTTC. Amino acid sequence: CASSWGQISGANVLTF.

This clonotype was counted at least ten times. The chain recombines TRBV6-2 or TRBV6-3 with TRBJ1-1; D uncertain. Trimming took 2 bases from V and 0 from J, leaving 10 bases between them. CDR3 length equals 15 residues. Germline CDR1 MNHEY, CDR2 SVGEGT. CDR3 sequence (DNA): TGTGCCAGCAGTTACCGGGGTCTACTGAACACTGAAGCTTTCTTT. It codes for CASSYRGLLNTEAFF.

Written as DNA, the CDR3 is TGTGCCAGCAGCCCGACAGCCACTTACTACGAGCAGTACTTC. Protein sequence: CASSPTATYYEQYF. The chain is built from TRBV7-4 and TRBJ2-7; the D gene is possibly TRBD1 (5 bases). CDR3 length: 14 residues. From germline, CDR1 is SGHVT and CDR2 SQSDAQ. V lost 5 bases to trimming and J lost 3 bases, with 14 bases between them.